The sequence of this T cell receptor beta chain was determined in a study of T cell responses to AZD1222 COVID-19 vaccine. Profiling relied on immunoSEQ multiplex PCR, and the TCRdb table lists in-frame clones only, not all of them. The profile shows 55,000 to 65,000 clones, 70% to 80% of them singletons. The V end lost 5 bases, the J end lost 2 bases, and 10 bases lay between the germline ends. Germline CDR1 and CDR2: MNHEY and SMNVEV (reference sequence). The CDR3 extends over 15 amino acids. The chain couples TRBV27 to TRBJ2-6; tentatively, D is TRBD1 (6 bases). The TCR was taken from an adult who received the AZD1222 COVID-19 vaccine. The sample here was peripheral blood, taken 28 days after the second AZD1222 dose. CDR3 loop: CASSMYRAGANVLTF. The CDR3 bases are TGTGCCAGCAGTATGTACAGGGCTGGGGCCAACGTCCTGACTTTC.